This T cell receptor beta chain is from a study of T cell responses to AZD1222 COVID-19 vaccine. Study-wide results and limits: At study baseline, merely several AZD1222 recipients were seropositive. Nearly half of unique spike-specific TCRs reportedly avoided B.1.351 and B.1.1.7 mutated regions. An increase in Spike-specific TCR breadth and depth was observed after two AZD1222 doses. It was only after the peak T cell response that any repertoires were sampled.

Concerning this clone: The antigen is not known.

The assay was immunoSEQ multiplex PCR, and TCRdb's table has in-frame clones only and misses some. Of tens of thousands of clones listed, about 78% were seen once; the top ten hold approximately 3.9%. V lost 2 bases and J 6 bases, leaving 13 bases between the germline ends. There are 14 residues in the CDR3. From germline, CDR1 is MDHEN and CDR2 SYDVKM. The sequence derives from an adult in good health. The chain combines TRBV28 with TRBJ1-1; D call uncertain. This specimen consisted of peripheral blood, obtained on day 0 of AZD1222 vaccination. CDR3 in amino acids: CASSLAVPGAEAFF. The CDR3 DNA reads as TGTGCCAGCAGTTTAGCGGTTCCGGGCGCTGAAGCTTTCTTT.